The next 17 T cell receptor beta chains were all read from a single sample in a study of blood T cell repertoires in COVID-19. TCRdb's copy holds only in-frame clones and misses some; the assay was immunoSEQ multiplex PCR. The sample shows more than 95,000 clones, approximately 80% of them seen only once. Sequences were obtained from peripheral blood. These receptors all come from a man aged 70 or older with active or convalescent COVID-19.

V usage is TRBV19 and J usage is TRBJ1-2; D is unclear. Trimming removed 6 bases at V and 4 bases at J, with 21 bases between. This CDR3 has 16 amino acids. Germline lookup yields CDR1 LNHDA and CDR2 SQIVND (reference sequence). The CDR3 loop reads CASSTSGSPGPYGYTF. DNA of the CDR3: TGTGCCAGTAGCACCTCGGGGTCTCCGGGCCCCTATGGCTACACCTTC. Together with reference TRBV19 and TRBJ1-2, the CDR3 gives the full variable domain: DGGITQSPKYLFRKEGQNVTLSCEQNLNHDAMYWYRQDPGQGLRLIYYSQIVNDFQKGDIAEGYSVSREKKESFPLTVTSAQKNPTAFYLCASSTSGSPGPYGYTFGSGTRLTVV.

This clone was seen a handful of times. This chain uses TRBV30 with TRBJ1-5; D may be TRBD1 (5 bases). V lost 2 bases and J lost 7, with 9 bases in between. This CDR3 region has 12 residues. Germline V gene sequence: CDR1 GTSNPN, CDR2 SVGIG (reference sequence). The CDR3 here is CAWSLGVQPQHF. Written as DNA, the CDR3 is TGTGCCTGGAGTTTAGGGGTGCAGCCCCAGCATTTT.

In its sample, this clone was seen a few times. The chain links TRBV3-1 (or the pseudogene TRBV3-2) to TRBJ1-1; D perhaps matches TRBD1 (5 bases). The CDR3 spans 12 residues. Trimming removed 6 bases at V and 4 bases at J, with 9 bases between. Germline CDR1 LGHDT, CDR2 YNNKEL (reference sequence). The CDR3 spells CASSRQSTEAFF. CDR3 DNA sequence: TGTGCCAGCAGTCGACAGTCCACTGAAGCTTTCTTT.

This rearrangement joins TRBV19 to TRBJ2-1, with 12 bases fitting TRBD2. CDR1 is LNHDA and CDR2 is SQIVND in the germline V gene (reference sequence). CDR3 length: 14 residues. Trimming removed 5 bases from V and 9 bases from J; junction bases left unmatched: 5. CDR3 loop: CASSFLAGGGEQFF. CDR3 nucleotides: TGTGCCAGTAGTTTTCTAGCGGGAGGGGGTGAGCAGTTCTTC.

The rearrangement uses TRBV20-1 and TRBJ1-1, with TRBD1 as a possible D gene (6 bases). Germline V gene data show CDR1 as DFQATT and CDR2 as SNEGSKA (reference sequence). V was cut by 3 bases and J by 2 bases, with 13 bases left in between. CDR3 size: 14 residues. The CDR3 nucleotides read TGCAGTGCTAGTGCGGGGGGCTCCAACACTGAAGCTTTCTTT. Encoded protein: CSASAGGSNTEAFF.

CDR3 sequence (DNA): TGTACCAGCAGCTTAGCGGCTAGCGGGGGCCAAGAGACCCAGTACTTC. This encodes CTSSLAASGGQETQYF. The V call is TRBV7-2, the J call TRBJ2-5, with TRBD2 matching 10 bases. This CDR3 contains 16 residues. Unmatched junction bases numbered 2, after V lost 0 bases and J lost 1 base. Germline V gene sequence: CDR1 SGHTA, CDR2 FQGNSA.

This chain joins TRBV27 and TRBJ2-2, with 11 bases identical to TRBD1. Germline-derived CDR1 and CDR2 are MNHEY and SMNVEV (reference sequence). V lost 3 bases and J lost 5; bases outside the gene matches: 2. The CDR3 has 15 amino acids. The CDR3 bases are TGTGCCAGCAGTTTTGGGACAGGGGGAACCGGGGAGCTGTTTTTT. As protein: CASSFGTGGTGELFF.

The chain's CDR3 is CASSFEGLAGVSGANVLTF. The CDR3 nucleotides are TGTGCCAGCAGCTTTGAGGGACTAGCGGGAGTATCAGGGGCCAACGTCCTGACTTTC. The chain joins TRBV3-1 (or the pseudogene TRBV3-2) to TRBJ2-6; 14 bases align to TRBD2. Germline V gene lookup returns CDR1 LGHDT and CDR2 YNNKEL (reference sequence). V shed 5 bases, J shed 4 bases, and the junction held 10 bases outside the gene matches. The CDR3 has 19 amino acids.

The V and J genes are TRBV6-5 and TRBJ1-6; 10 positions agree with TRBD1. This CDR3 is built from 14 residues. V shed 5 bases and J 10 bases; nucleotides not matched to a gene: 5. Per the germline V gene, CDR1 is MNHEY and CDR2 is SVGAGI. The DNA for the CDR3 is TGTGCCAGCAGTCGACAGGGGGCGGAATCACCCCTCCACTTT. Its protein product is CASSRQGAESPLHF.

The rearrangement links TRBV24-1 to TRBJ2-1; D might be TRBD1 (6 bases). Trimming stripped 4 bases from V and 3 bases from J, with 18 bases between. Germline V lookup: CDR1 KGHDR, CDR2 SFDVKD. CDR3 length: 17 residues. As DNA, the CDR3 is TGTGCCACCAGTGAACGAGACAGTAAAGGGGGCTACAATGAGCAGTTCTTC. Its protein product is CATSERDSKGGYNEQFF.

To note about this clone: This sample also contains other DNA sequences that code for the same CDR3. The CDR3 sequence is CAWSVQGRRDTQYF. CDR3 DNA sequence: TGTGCCTGGAGTGTACAGGGCCGAAGAGATACGCAGTATTTT. The genes are TRBV30 and TRBJ2-3; a weak D match, TRBD1 (6 bases). The germline CDR1 and CDR2 sequences are GTSNPN and SVGIG (reference sequence). The germline V and J ends were trimmed by 0 bases and 5 bases, with 12 bases remaining between them. The CDR3 consists of 14 residues.

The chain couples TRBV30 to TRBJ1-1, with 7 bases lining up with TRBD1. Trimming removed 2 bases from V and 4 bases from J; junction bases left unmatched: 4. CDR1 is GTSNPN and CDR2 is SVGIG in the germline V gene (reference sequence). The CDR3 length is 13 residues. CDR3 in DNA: TGTGCCTGGAGTAAGGGGGCTTTCACTGAAGCTTTCTTT. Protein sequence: CAWSKGAFTEAFF.

CDR3 sequence: CASSPGQALAKNIQYF. The CDR3 DNA follows: TGTGCCAGCAGTCCCGGACAGGCTCTAGCCAAAAACATTCAGTACTTC. The genes are TRBV6-2 or TRBV6-3 and TRBJ2-4; 7 bases align to TRBD1. This CDR3 contains 16 residues. Germline CDR1 is MNHEY and CDR2 is SVGEGT. V lost 5 bases, J lost 0 bases, and 7 bases stayed unmatched.

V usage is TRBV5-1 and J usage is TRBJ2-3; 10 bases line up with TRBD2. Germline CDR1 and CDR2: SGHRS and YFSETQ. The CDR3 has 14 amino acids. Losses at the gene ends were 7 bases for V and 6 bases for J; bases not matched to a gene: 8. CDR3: CASGPLAGADTQYF. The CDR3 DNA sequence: TGCGCCAGCGGCCCCCTAGCGGGAGCTGATACGCAGTATTTT.

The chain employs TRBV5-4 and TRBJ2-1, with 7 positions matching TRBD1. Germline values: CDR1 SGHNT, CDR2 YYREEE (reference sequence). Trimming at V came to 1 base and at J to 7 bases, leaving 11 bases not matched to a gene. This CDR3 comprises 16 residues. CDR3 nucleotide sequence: TGTGCCAGCAGCTTGTCAGTGACAGGGCGAAAGAATGAGCAGTTCTTC. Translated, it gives CASSLSVTGRKNEQFF.

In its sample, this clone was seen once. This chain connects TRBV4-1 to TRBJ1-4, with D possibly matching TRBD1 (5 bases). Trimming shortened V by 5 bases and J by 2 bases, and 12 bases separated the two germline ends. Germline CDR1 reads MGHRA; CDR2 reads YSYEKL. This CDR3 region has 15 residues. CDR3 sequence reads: CASSAQGSTNEKLFF. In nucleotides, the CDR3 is TGCGCCAGCAGCGCCCAGGGTTCTACTAATGAAAAACTGTTTTTT.

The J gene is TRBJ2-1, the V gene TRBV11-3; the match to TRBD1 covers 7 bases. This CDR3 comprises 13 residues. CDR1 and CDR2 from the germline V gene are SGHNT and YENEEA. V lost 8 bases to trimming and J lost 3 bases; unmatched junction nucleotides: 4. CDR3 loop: CASARDSYNEQFF. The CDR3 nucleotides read TGTGCCAGCGCCAGGGACAGCTACAATGAGCAGTTCTTC.